Below, 20 T cell receptor beta chains from the same sample are listed, as sequenced in a study of lymphopenia after photon versus proton radiotherapy. Data came from immunoSEQ multiplex PCR; TCRdb stores just in-frame clones and leaves some out. The sample includes over 50,000 clones, approximately 86% of them seen just once. The sample in question was peripheral blood, obtained from a patient treated with photon-based radiotherapy. These receptors were obtained from a man aged 40-49 years with gastric cancer.

The gene calls are TRBV7-2 and TRBJ1-5; tentatively, D is TRBD1 (6 bases). Between the trimmed V and J ends, which lost 5 bases and 4 bases, there was a span of 9 bases. This CDR3 is 13 amino acids long. Per the germline V gene, CDR1 is SGHTA and CDR2 is FQGNSA. The CDR3 DNA follows: TGTGCCAGCAGCCCTGACAGGAATCAGCCCCAGCATTTT. Amino acids: CASSPDRNQPQHF.

J is TRBJ2-5 and V is TRBV7-2; 10 bases match TRBD2. Losses at the gene ends were 1 base for V and 2 bases for J; bases not matched to a gene: 10. In germline, CDR1 is SGHTA, CDR2 FQGNSA. CDR3 length: 18 residues. The CDR3 reads CASSLELAGGREQETQYF. The CDR3 nucleotides read TGTGCCAGCAGCTTAGAATTAGCGGGGGGCCGGGAGCAAGAGACCCAGTACTTC.

CDR3 region: CASSLGGNNSPLHF. The DNA of the CDR3 is TGTGCCAGCAGCTTGGGAGGGAATAATTCACCCCTCCACTTT. This chain joins TRBV5-6 and TRBJ1-6, with D unclear. The V end was cut by 0 bases, the J end by 5 bases, with 6 bases between. The CDR3 runs 14 residues. CDR1 SGHDT and CDR2 YYEEEE come from the germline V gene.

This chain uses TRBV11-2 with TRBJ2-5; D might be TRBD1 or TRBD2, each matching 5 bases. V was clipped by 3 bases and J by 3 bases, with 11 bases between them. Germline V gene sequence: CDR1 SGHAT, CDR2 FQNNGV. CDR3 size: 14 residues. CDR3 sequence reads: CASSFGTRKETQYF. The CDR3 region has the DNA TGTGCCAGCAGCTTCGGGACGAGGAAAGAGACCCAGTACTTC.

The chain links TRBV7-6 to TRBJ2-1; D possibly uses TRBD1 or TRBD2 (7 bases each). CDR1 and CDR2 from the germline V gene are SGHVS and FNYEAQ. Trimming left V 4 bases short and J 6 bases short, with 16 bases between. This CDR3 region has 15 residues. CDR3 residues: CASSSGGAGANEQFF. CDR3 in DNA: TGTGCCAGCAGCTCAGGGGGGGCAGGGGCCAATGAGCAGTTCTTC.

J is TRBJ2-1 and V is TRBV5-1, with 10 positions matching TRBD2. Germline V gene sequence: CDR1 SGHRS, CDR2 YFSETQ. V dropped 0 bases and J dropped 5; count of bases not matched to a gene: 5. The CDR3 is 16 residues long. The CDR3 region has the DNA TGCGCCAGCAGCTTGGGGATAGCGGGGGGAAACAATGAGCAGTTCTTC. As protein: CASSLGIAGGNNEQFF.

J is TRBJ1-1 and V is TRBV4-1, with 10 bases aligning to TRBD1. With V trimmed by 2 bases and J by 4 bases, 1 base remained unmatched. This CDR3 comprises 14 residues. In germline, CDR1 is MGHRA, CDR2 YSYEKL. The CDR3 nucleotides are TGCGCCAGCAGCCAATGGACAGGGGGCACTGAAGCTTTCTTT. Encoded protein: CASSQWTGGTEAFF.

The rearrangement links TRBV13 to TRBJ1-3; the D gene is possibly TRBD1 (6 bases). Trimming pared 5 bases from V and 6 bases from J, leaving 14 bases between. CDR1 is PRHDT and CDR2 is FYEKMQ in the germline V gene (reference sequence). The CDR3 has 14 residues. Here the CDR3 reads CASSPRGAENTIYF. The CDR3 DNA reads TGTGCCAGCAGCCCGAGGGGGGCGGAAAACACCATATATTTT.

This chain links TRBV5-5 with TRBJ2-7; TRBD1 might be the D (6 bases). Germline CDR1 reads SGHKS; CDR2 reads YYEKEE (reference sequence). This CDR3 comprises 15 residues. V was pared by 3 bases and J by 2 bases, with 15 bases between. The CDR3 DNA reads TGTGCCAGCAGCTCCCTGGGGGCCCTTCCCTACGAGCAGTACTTC. This gives the protein CASSSLGALPYEQYF.

This clone was counted a few times. The chain recombines TRBV2 with TRBJ1-1; D may be TRBD1 (5 bases). The germline V and J ends were trimmed by 7 bases and 1 base, with 7 bases remaining between them. Germline V gene lookup returns CDR1 SNHLY and CDR2 FYNNEI. The CDR3 is 12 amino acids. The CDR3 protein is CASTTGNTEAFF. The CDR3, as DNA: TGTGCCAGCACAACAGGGAACACTGAAGCTTTCTTT.

This sequence joins TRBV9 and TRBJ2-1; D gene ambiguous. CDR3 length equals 13 residues. Trimming cost V 4 bases and J 2 bases, with 7 bases left between them. Per germline, CDR1 SGDLS and CDR2 YYNGEE. CDR3 DNA sequence: TGTGCCAGCAGCTTCCGCGCCTACAATGAGCAGTTCTTC. Its protein is CASSFRAYNEQFF.

The chain uses TRBV2 and TRBJ2-7, with D hard to call. Trimming took off 3 bases at V and 2 bases at J, with 5 bases between the two ends. The CDR3 covers 12 residues. The germline V gene has CDR1 SNHLY and CDR2 FYNNEI. Here the CDR3 DNA reads TGTGCCAGCAGTGAGGGTGCCTACGAGCAGTACTTC. Amino acid sequence: CASSEGAYEQYF. Drawing the rest from reference TRBV2 and TRBJ2-7, the complete variable domain is EPEVTQTPSHQVTQMGQEVILRCVPISNHLYFYWYRQILGQKVEFLVSFYNNEISEKSEIFDDQFSVERPDGSNFTLKIRSTKLEDSAMYFCASSEGAYEQYFGPGTRLTVT.

This clone qualifies as medium-sized (0.01 to 0.1%). This chain uses TRBV28 with TRBJ2-3; D ambiguous. This CDR3 region has 13 residues. Germline CDR1 reads MDHEN; CDR2 reads SYDVKM. The ends were cut back, 5 bases at V and 5 bases at J, with 11 bases in the middle. In DNA, the CDR3 is TGTGCCAGCAGTCCCCTCGTACTAGATACGCAGTATTTT. Protein sequence: CASSPLVLDTQYF.

The chain employs TRBV30 and TRBJ2-3, with 8 bases lining up with TRBD2. CDR3 length equals 15 residues. CDR1 and CDR2 (germline): GTSNPN, SVGIG (reference sequence). Unmatched junction bases numbered 4, after V lost 0 bases and J lost 2 bases. CDR3 region: CAWSVTGGATDTQYF. In nucleotides, the CDR3 is TGTGCCTGGAGTGTAACGGGGGGGGCCACAGATACGCAGTATTTT.

CDR3 nucleotide sequence: TGTGCCAGCAGCGCAACTAGCGGGGGCCCGCGAGATACGCAGTATTTT. It specifies CASSATSGGPRDTQYF. The chain is built from TRBV5-4 and TRBJ2-3; 11 positions agree with TRBD2. J lost 5 bases, V lost 4 bases, and 9 bases had no gene match. The germline gives CDR1 SGHNT, CDR2 YYREEE (reference sequence). The CDR3 length is 16 residues.

The chain joins TRBV6-5 to TRBJ1-1; a possible D gene is TRBD1 (6 bases). The germline CDR1 and CDR2 sequences are MNHEY and SVGAGI. CDR3 size: 12 residues. V was pared by 6 bases and J by 7 bases, with 12 bases between. The CDR3 sequence is CASSLRGGEAFF. In DNA, the CDR3 is TGTGCCAGCAGCCTGAGAGGGGGTGAAGCTTTCTTT.

This chain links TRBV11-3 with TRBJ2-1; 7 bases map to TRBD1. CDR1 is SGHNT and CDR2 is YENEEA in the germline V gene. The trim removed 3 bases at V and 4 bases at J, leaving 0 bases unmatched. The CDR3 spans 13 residues. The CDR3 DNA follows: TGTGCCAGCAGCTTGGGACAGTACAATGAGCAGTTCTTC. Translating it yields CASSLGQYNEQFF.

This rearrangement joins TRBV11-2 to TRBJ2-1, with D tentatively TRBD1 or TRBD2 (6 bases each). The V end lost 5 bases, the J end lost 2 bases, and 16 bases lay between the germline ends. This CDR3 is built from 16 residues. Germline V gene data show CDR1 as SGHAT and CDR2 as FQNNGV. The CDR3 here is CASSPGAAIAYNEQFF. The CDR3 bases are TGTGCCAGCAGCCCGGGGGCAGCTATAGCCTACAATGAGCAGTTCTTC.

The rearrangement links TRBV18 to TRBJ1-3, with TRBD1 as a possible D gene (6 bases). The CDR3 contains 15 residues. The V end was cut by 0 bases, the J end by 4 bases, with 10 bases between. Germline lookup yields CDR1 KGHSH and CDR2 LQKENI. The CDR3 nucleotides read TGTGCCAGCTCACCACCGGGGACATCCGGAAACACCATATATTTT. Translation gives CASSPPGTSGNTIYF.

J is TRBJ2-1 and V is TRBV6-1, with a weak D call TRBD1 (5 bases). Germline lookup yields CDR1 MNHNS and CDR2 SASEGT. The V and J ends lost 7 bases and 5 bases respectively, with 15 bases between them. The CDR3 totals 14 residues. The CDR3 here is CASTQQRQNNEQFF. For the CDR3, the DNA is TGTGCCAGCACCCAGCAGCGACAGAACAATGAGCAGTTCTTC.